This section outlines one TCR beta chain sequence together with its context. Germline V gene lookup returns CDR1 MNHEY and CDR2 SVGAGI. Trimming removed 6 bases at V and 8 bases at J, with 13 bases between. CDR3 length: 13 amino acids. Original processing methods: Reference gene primer amplification in the assay estimated nucleated cell counts. Here immunoSEQ multiplex PCR was the method, and the copy in TCRdb shows in-frame clones only, minus some. D and trimming come from the DNA, and the V and J calls and clone size come from that table. The sample has more than 85,000 clones, around 82% seen once. The data are from a study of blood T cell repertoires in COVID-19. For the study at large: PBMCs, B-cell-depleted T cells, or T cells were the source of the cDNA or gDNA that made up the material.

V gene TRBV6-5 combines with J gene TRBJ1-4; no clear D gene. The sequenced sample was peripheral blood. The sequence was collected from a human donor in a cohort sampled during active or convalescent COVID-19. CDR3 in amino acids: CASRARVKEKLFF. The CDR3, as DNA: TGTGCCAGCAGAGCGAGGGTCAAGGAAAAACTGTTTTTT.